This T cell receptor beta chain was identified in a study of cytotoxic CD8 clonotypes in ibrutinib-treated CLL. Sequencing used immunoSEQ multiplex PCR; TCRdb keeps in-frame clones, though not all of them. The repertoire holds 200,000 to 250,000 clones, with approximately 75% as singletons. The study's findings and limits: Sustained-remission patients were sampled at different times than progressing patients were. Under therapy, public clonotypes either contracted or stayed stable, and they were uncommon.

This clone was counted only a few times. The antigen remains unidentified. The CDR3 loop spans 13 amino acids. Germline V gene sequence: CDR1 SEHNR, CDR2 FQNEAQ (reference sequence). V was shortened by 5 bases and J by 5 bases, with 12 bases between the two germline ends. This specimen consisted of PBMCs, obtained after 12 months of ibrutinib treatment. This TCR derives from a human donor with chronic lymphocytic leukemia. The genes are TRBV7-9 and TRBJ1-2, with D perhaps matching TRBD1 (6 bases). This CDR3 is CASSNTQGYGYTF. The CDR3 bases are TGTGCCAGCAGCAATACGCAGGGGTATGGCTACACCTTC.